This paragraph covers one T cell receptor beta chain sequence. This sample's treatment: approximately 18 received Ad26.COV2.S at low or high dose, single or two shots; about 5 received placebo; per-sample allocation not given. After the first vaccine or placebo injection, samples were drawn on day 63. Germline values: CDR1 MNHEY, CDR2 SVGEGT. The CDR3 loop spans 15 amino acids. Trimming pared 5 bases from V and 3 bases from J, leaving 17 bases between. Measured with immunoSEQ multiplex PCR; TCRdb has only the in-frame clones, and not every one. The sample includes about 400,000 clones, approximately 86% of them seen just once. These data come from a study of Ad26.COV2.S vaccination and SARS-CoV-2 variants.

The TCR comes from a person between 18 and 59 years old who received the Ad26.COV2.S COVID-19 vaccine or a placebo. The sequenced sample was peripheral blood, obtained in a trial of Ad26.COV2.S vaccine versus placebo. The rearrangement uses TRBV6-2 or TRBV6-3 and TRBJ2-7; no clear D. The CDR3 coding sequence is TGTGCCAGCAGTCCGAACCGTTCCCGCGGCTACGAGCAGTACTTC. This translates into CASSPNRSRGYEQYF.